The 13 T cell receptor beta chains given below trace back to one sample, sequenced in a study of control samples from healthy donors and cancer patients. Generated by immunoSEQ multiplex PCR, the TCRdb table keeps only in-frame clones and is missing some. The sample has fewer than 30,000 clones, around nine tenths seen once; the top ten hold 1.6%. The specimen sequenced was PBMCs. These receptor sequences come from a woman between 40 and 55 years old with lung cancer.

The V and J genes are TRBV15 and TRBJ2-7; D gene unclear. Looked up from germline, CDR1 is LNHNV and CDR2 is YYDKDF (reference sequence). The V gene lost 3 bases and the J gene lost 3 bases, with 15 bases spanning the gap. CDR3 size: 15 residues. CDR3 nucleotide sequence: TGTGCCACCAGCAGGGTCCTTGGGGTTAGCTACGAGCAGTACTTC. Residues: CATSRVLGVSYEQYF.

The chain links TRBV4-1 to TRBJ1-4; maybe TRBD1 (6 bases). Germline CDR1 MGHRA, CDR2 YSYEKL. The CDR3 contains 16 residues. V shed 3 bases and J shed 0 bases, with 11 bases lying between them. Written as DNA, the CDR3 is TGCGCCAGCAGCCAGTTCGGGACAACAACTAATGAAAAACTGTTTTTT. Translation: CASSQFGTTTNEKLFF.

The genes are TRBV4-1 and TRBJ2-2; TRBD1 might be the D (5 bases). The length of the CDR3 is 15 residues. In germline, CDR1 is MGHRA, CDR2 YSYEKL. Trimming left V 1 base short and J 6 bases short, with 12 bases between. The CDR3 region has the DNA TGCGCCAGCAGCCAAGGCATAAGGGGTGCCGGGGAGCTGTTTTTT. Its protein product is CASSQGIRGAGELFF.

The chain carries TRBV12-3 or TRBV12-4 and TRBJ2-7; D ambiguous. The V end lost 2 bases, the J end lost 2 bases, and 7 bases lay between the germline ends. The CDR3 runs 13 residues. CDR3 sequence reads: CASSLRQTYEQYF. The CDR3 nucleotides are TGTGCCAGCAGTTTAAGGCAGACCTACGAGCAGTACTTC.

The genes are TRBV4-2 and TRBJ1-5; D might be TRBD1 (5 bases). The CDR3 loop spans 15 amino acids. Germline values: CDR1 LGHNA, CDR2 YNFKEQ. Trimming left V 1 base short and J 2 bases short, with 9 bases between. In nucleotides, the CDR3 is TGTGCCAGCAGCCAAGCCAGGGTTGGCAATCAGCCCCAGCATTTT. As protein: CASSQARVGNQPQHF.

The chain employs TRBV7-3 and TRBJ2-1, with D possibly being TRBD1 (5 bases). V was shortened by 2 bases and J by 5 bases, with 7 bases between the two germline ends. The CDR3 sequence is 13 residues long. Germline V gene sequence: CDR1 SGHTA, CDR2 FQGTGA. CDR3 coding DNA: TGTGCCAGCAGCTTAGGGGCAAACAATGAGCAGTTCTTC. Translated, it gives CASSLGANNEQFF.

This chain uses TRBV11-1 with TRBJ2-7; D may be TRBD1 (6 bases). The V and J ends lost 8 bases and 0 bases respectively, with 11 bases between them. The CDR3 is 13 amino acids. Germline V lookup: CDR1 SGHAT, CDR2 FQDESV (reference sequence). In DNA, the CDR3 is TGTGCCAGCGGGACACCAAGCTCCTACGAGCAGTACTTC. This codes for CASGTPSSYEQYF.

The gene calls are TRBV7-2 and TRBJ1-5; 8 bases fit TRBD1. After removal of 4 bases from V and 6 bases from J, the junction contained 2 bases not matched to a gene. Germline lookup yields CDR1 SGHTA and CDR2 FQGNSA. The CDR3 length is 13 residues. In DNA form, the CDR3 reads TGTGCCAGCAGCTCGGACAGGGTTCAGCCCCAGCATTTT. Its protein is CASSSDRVQPQHF.

This CDR3 is CASSDRVGDTQYF. The CDR3 nucleotides read TGCGCCAGCAGTGACAGGGTGGGAGATACGCAGTATTTT. V usage is TRBV10-1 and J usage is TRBJ2-3, with D maybe TRBD1 (5 bases). This CDR3 comprises 13 residues. CDR1 is WNHNN and CDR2 is SYGVQD in the germline V gene (reference sequence). Trimming took 3 bases from V and 5 from J, leaving 9 bases between them.

V usage is TRBV6-4 and J usage is TRBJ2-2; 11 bases match TRBD1. This CDR3 spans 15 amino acids. Trimming at V came to 2 bases and at J to 4 bases, leaving 0 bases not matched to a gene. Germline V gives CDR1 MRHNA, CDR2 SNTAGT. The CDR3 sequence: CASSDGTGGTGELFF. The DNA of the CDR3 is TGTGCCAGCAGTGACGGGACAGGGGGCACCGGGGAGCTGTTTTTT.

This sequence joins TRBV19 and TRBJ2-1, with D uncertain. The CDR3 is made up of 12 amino acids. CDR1 is LNHDA, CDR2 SQIVND, per germline (reference sequence). Trimming removed 7 bases at V and 10 bases at J, with 14 bases between. DNA of the CDR3: TGTGCCAGTAAAAACCTTGGCGGCGAGCAGTTCTTC. It encodes CASKNLGGEQFF.

The chain employs TRBV9 and TRBJ2-3, with TRBD2 matching over 10 bases. The CDR3 is 15 amino acids. Trimming at V came to 0 bases and at J to 6 bases, leaving 4 bases not matched to a gene. Germline V lookup: CDR1 SGDLS, CDR2 YYNGEE. CDR3 DNA sequence: TGTGCCAGCAGCGTAGCTGGGACTAGCGCCGATACGCAGTATTTT. Its translation is CASSVAGTSADTQYF. Together with reference TRBV9 and TRBJ2-3, the CDR3 gives the full variable domain: DSGVTQTPKHLITATGQRVTLRCSPRSGDLSVYWYQQSLDQGLQFLIQYYNGEERAKGNILERFSAQQFPDLHSELNLSSLELGDSALYFCASSVAGTSADTQYFGPGTRLTVL.

This clone was counted a single time. V gene TRBV11-2 combines with J gene TRBJ2-2; TRBD2 matches at 7 bases. The germline V gene encodes CDR1 SGHAT and CDR2 FQNNGV. With V trimmed by 2 bases and J by 3 bases, 6 bases remained unmatched. This CDR3 is 16 amino acids long. The DNA of the CDR3 is TGTGCCAGCAGCTTACTCGGGCGGGGGTACACCGGGGAGCTGTTTTTT. Translated, it gives CASSLLGRGYTGELFF. Looking up the rest from reference TRBV11-2 and TRBJ2-2 gives the full variable domain: EAGVAQSPRYKIIEKRQSVAFWCNPISGHATLYWYQQILGQGPKLLIQFQNNGVVDDSQLPKDRFSAERLKGVDSTLKIQPAKLEDSAVYLCASSLLGRGYTGELFFGEGSRLTVL.